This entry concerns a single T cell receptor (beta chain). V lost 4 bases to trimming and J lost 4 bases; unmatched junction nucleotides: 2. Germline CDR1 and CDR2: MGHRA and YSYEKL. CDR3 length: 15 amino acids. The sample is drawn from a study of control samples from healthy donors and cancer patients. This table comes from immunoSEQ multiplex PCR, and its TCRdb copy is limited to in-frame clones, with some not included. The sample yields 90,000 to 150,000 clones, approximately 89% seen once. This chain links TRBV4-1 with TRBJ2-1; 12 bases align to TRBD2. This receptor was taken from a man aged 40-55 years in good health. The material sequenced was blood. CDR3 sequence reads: CASSPGLAGYNEQFF. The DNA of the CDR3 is TGCGCCAGCAGCCCCGGACTAGCGGGGTACAATGAGCAGTTCTTC.